This entry lists 21 T cell receptor beta chains sequenced from one sample in a study of identical twins. TCRdb re-called the 5' RACE reads through MiXCR, storing one row per CDR3 protein. The data show roughly 470,000 distinct CDR3 sequences, around 15% seen once. This same sample was also taken into another study, of yellow fever vaccine responses in identical twins.

Sequencing used CD4+ T cells sorted from blood. These receptors all stem from a woman aged 18-35 years in good health.

This clonotype came up a few times. The J gene is TRBJ2-7, the V gene TRBV7-9; no reliable D call. V was cut by 2 bases and J by 1 base, with 9 bases left in between. The CDR3 totals 14 residues. Germline lookup yields CDR1 SEHNR and CDR2 FQNEAQ (reference sequence). The CDR3 DNA follows: TGTGCCAGCAGCTTACAACGATCTTCCTACGAGCAGTACTTC. It yields the protein CASSLQRSSYEQYF.

The J gene is TRBJ2-3, the V gene TRBV12-3 or TRBV12-4; 8 nucleotides line up with TRBD2. The CDR3 runs to 14 residues. V dropped 6 bases and J dropped 6; count of bases not matched to a gene: 8. CDR3 in DNA: TGTGCCAGCAGGTTCGCCGGGAGGGCGGATACGCAGTATTTT. Translated: CASRFAGRADTQYF.

The chain couples TRBV14 to TRBJ2-1; TRBD2 agrees at 11 bases. Germline assignment: CDR1 SGHDN and CDR2 FVKESK. There are 16 residues in the CDR3. The V segment lost 1 base and the J segment 4 bases; nucleotides outside the gene matches: 3. The CDR3 sequence: CASSQGGLAVYNEQFF. Here the CDR3 DNA reads TGTGCCAGCAGCCAAGGGGGACTAGCGGTGTACAATGAGCAGTTCTTC.

This clonotype occurred many times. The genes are TRBV21-1 and TRBJ2-3; the DNA was not compared with TRBD2, the D call given in the table. TRBV21-1 is a pseudogene locus. This CDR3 spans 16 amino acids. As DNA, the CDR3 is TGTGCCAGCTCCGGACGACTAGCGTCTCGCACAGATACGCAGTATTTT. Translation: CASSGRLASRTDTQYF.

This clonotype has at least ten counts. The chain couples TRBV12-3 or TRBV12-4 to TRBJ1-5; D remains unclear. The CDR3 runs to 17 residues. The V and J ends lost 3 bases and 2 bases respectively, with 17 bases between them. The CDR3, as DNA: TGTGCCAGCAGTTTCCAGGATATATCAAGGGGCAATCAGCCCCAGCATTTT. Protein: CASSFQDISRGNQPQHF.

This chain joins TRBV15 and TRBJ2-6; 10 nucleotides align to TRBD1. This CDR3 spans 15 amino acids. J gave up 2 bases and V 5 bases, and 0 bases lay outside the gene matches. Germline CDR1 LNHNV, CDR2 YYDKDF (reference sequence). The CDR3 region has the DNA TGTGCCACCAGCGGACAGGGGGCTGGGGCCAACGTCCTGACTTTC. Its translation: CATSGQGAGANVLTF. Variable domain in full (rest from reference TRBV15 and TRBJ2-6): DAMVIQNPRYQVTQFGKPVTLSCSQTLNHNVMYWYQQKSSQAPKLLFHYYDKDFNNEADTPDNFQSRRPNTSFCFLDIRSPGLGDTAMYLCATSGQGAGANVLTFGAGSRLTVL.

This clonotype was observed a few times. The chain carries TRBV2 and TRBJ2-3, with a tentative D call TRBD1 (7 bases). This CDR3 is built from 15 residues. V was trimmed by 6 bases and J by 2 bases, leaving 15 bases between them. Germline V gives CDR1 SNHLY, CDR2 FYNNEI. In DNA form, the CDR3 reads TGTGCCAGCAGGACAGGGAGGTTCAACACAGATACGCAGTATTTT. It yields the protein CASRTGRFNTDTQYF.

This chain connects TRBV12-3 or TRBV12-4 to TRBJ2-3; 8 bases fit TRBD2. CDR3 length: 16 residues. The J segment lost 5 bases and the V segment lost 4 bases, leaving 11 bases of the junction unmatched. This CDR3 reads CASSSFGKRGIDTQYF. CDR3 DNA: TGTGCCAGCAGTTCGTTCGGGAAGCGGGGGATAGATACGCAGTATTTT.

This clonotype was counted a few times. The chain couples TRBV5-1 to TRBJ2-1, with 7 bases lining up with TRBD2. Germline loops: CDR1 SGHRS, CDR2 YFSETQ. Germline trimming cut 3 bases from V and 2 bases from J; bases unmatched to any gene: 2. The CDR3 sequence is 14 residues long. The CDR3 protein is CASSWSGTYNEQFF. CDR3 nucleotide sequence: TGCGCCAGCAGCTGGAGCGGGACCTACAATGAGCAGTTCTTC.

This clonotype was counted between two and nine times. This rearrangement joins TRBV7-9 to TRBJ2-7; D uncertain. CDR3 length equals 14 residues. Germline V CDR1 and CDR2: SEHNR, FQNEAQ (reference sequence). V shed 8 bases and J shed 5 bases, with 19 bases lying between them. The CDR3 DNA sequence: TGTGCCAGCGGTATACCTCCTGGACGCCACGAGCAGTACTTC. Protein sequence: CASGIPPGRHEQYF. The entire variable domain, with the rest obtained from reference TRBV7-9 and TRBJ2-7, is as follows: DTGVSQNPRHKITKRGQNVTFRCDPISEHNRLYWYRQTLGQGPEFLTYFQNEAQLEKSRLLSDRFSAERPKGSFSTLEIQRTEQGDSAMYLCASGIPPGRHEQYFGPGTRLTVT.

This clonotype appeared a few times. V usage is TRBV29-1 and J usage is TRBJ2-5; 7 bases fit TRBD1. The V gene end was trimmed by 7 bases and the J gene end by 0 bases; junction bases not matched to a gene: 8. CDR1 is SQVTM and CDR2 is ANQGSEA in the germline V gene. This CDR3 is 14 amino acids long. CDR3 sequence reads: CSAPGQIHQETQYF. The CDR3 bases are TGCAGCGCTCCGGGACAGATCCACCAAGAGACCCAGTACTTC.

This clonotype was seen more than once but under ten times. The V call is TRBV10-3, the J call TRBJ2-7; possibly TRBD2 for D (5 bases). Trimming removed 0 bases from V and 4 bases from J, with 16 bases in between. Germline CDR1 and CDR2: ENHRY and SYGVKD. This CDR3 contains 16 residues. The CDR3: CAISESAGIPAYEQYF. As DNA, the CDR3 is TGTGCCATCAGTGAGTCGGCCGGGATCCCTGCTTACGAGCAGTACTTC.

The rearrangement links TRBV10-3 to TRBJ1-1; 11 bases agree with TRBD1. This CDR3 is 18 amino acids long. Germline V gene lookup returns CDR1 ENHRY and CDR2 SYGVKD. The J segment lost 3 bases and the V segment lost 6 bases, leaving 15 bases of the junction unmatched. CDR3 sequence reads: CAIRSGTGGPRWDTEAFF. The CDR3 DNA reads as TGTGCCATCAGGTCGGGGACAGGGGGTCCTCGGTGGGACACTGAAGCTTTCTTT.

The chain links TRBV2 to TRBJ2-2; D is ambiguous. The V and J ends lost 2 bases and 5 bases respectively, with 6 bases between them. CDR3 length: 13 amino acids. In germline, CDR1 is SNHLY, CDR2 FYNNEI. CDR3 nucleotide sequence: TGTGCCAGCAGTGAAACGCGGACCGGGGAGCTGTTTTTT. Residues: CASSETRTGELFF. The variable domain in full, completed from reference TRBV2 and TRBJ2-2, reads EPEVTQTPSHQVTQMGQEVILRCVPISNHLYFYWYRQILGQKVEFLVSFYNNEISEKSEIFDDQFSVERPDGSNFTLKIRSTKLEDSAMYFCASSETRTGELFFGEGSRLTVL.

This clonotype has a handful of counts. V is TRBV6-5 and J is TRBJ2-3; D is perhaps TRBD1 (7 bases). Deletions cut 7 bases from V and 5 bases from J, with 10 bases between. CDR3 size: 12 residues. The germline gives CDR1 MNHEY, CDR2 SVGAGI. This CDR3 reads CASTQGGDTQYF. CDR3 nucleotide sequence: TGTGCCAGCACCCAGGGGGGAGATACGCAGTATTTT.

Only a few counts were recorded for this clonotype. The V and J genes are TRBV20-1 and TRBJ2-3; 7 nucleotides match TRBD2. There are 16 residues in the CDR3. V lost 5 bases to trimming and J lost 1 base; unmatched junction nucleotides: 12. Germline V gene lookup returns CDR1 DFQATT and CDR2 SNEGSKA (reference sequence). CDR3 loop: CSARAWRELRTDTQYF. CDR3 DNA: TGCAGTGCTCGGGCATGGCGGGAGCTGCGCACAGATACGCAGTATTTT.

This clonotype was seen only a few times. The V gene is TRBV28, the J gene TRBJ1-2; 8 bases line up with TRBD1. J was trimmed by 2 bases and V by 0 bases; bases with no gene match: 2. Looked up from germline, CDR1 is MDHEN and CDR2 is SYDVKM. The CDR3 loop spans 15 amino acids. Here the CDR3 DNA reads TGTGCCAGCAGTTTATGGGGACAGGCCAACTATGGCTACACCTTC. Protein sequence: CASSLWGQANYGYTF.

The rearrangement uses TRBV6-1 and TRBJ2-7; the D gene is possibly TRBD2 (5 bases). CDR1 is MNHNS and CDR2 is SASEGT in the germline V gene. The CDR3 length is 15 residues. Trimming took off 6 bases at V and 0 bases at J, with 15 bases between the two ends. CDR3 DNA sequence: TGTGCCAGCAGACGCCTTTCGGGGTCCTCCTACGAGCAGTACTTC. Its protein is CASRRLSGSSYEQYF.

This chain joins TRBV5-1 and TRBJ2-1, with 7 bases lining up with TRBD1. The CDR3 consists of 16 residues. The junction had 5 bases not matched to a gene; V was cut back by 2 bases and J by 0 bases. Germline loops: CDR1 SGHRS, CDR2 YFSETQ. CDR3 sequence (DNA): TGCGCCAGCAGCTTTTCCTGGGACAGCTCCTACAATGAGCAGTTCTTC. It codes for CASSFSWDSSYNEQFF.

The chain combines TRBV27 with TRBJ2-1, with TRBD1 matching over 8 bases. Trimming at V came to 6 bases and at J to 7 bases, leaving 14 bases not matched to a gene. The CDR3 loop spans 16 amino acids. The germline V gene has CDR1 MNHEY and CDR2 SMNVEV (reference sequence). CDR3 sequence reads: CASSAFGAGGGNEQFF. CDR3 in DNA: TGTGCCAGCAGCGCATTCGGGGCAGGGGGCGGAAATGAGCAGTTCTTC.

In this sample, this clonotype turned up a few times. The chain joins TRBV7-7 to TRBJ2-2; 11 bases line up with TRBD2. CDR1 is SSHAT, CDR2 FNYEAQ, per germline (reference sequence). CDR3 length: 14 residues. CDR3 bases: TGTGCGTCTTCTAGCGGGAGGACGGTCGGGGAGCTGTTTTTT. Protein product: CASSSGRTVGELFF.